A single sample is the source of the 27 T cell receptor beta chains below, sequenced in a study of cytomegalovirus exposure and HLA in healthy donors. The PCR used 60 Vbeta and 13 Jbeta primers. Clones were sequenced by immunoSEQ multiplex PCR, and TCRdb holds only the in-frame ones, with some missing. The sample has 96,000 or so clones. Sequencing was performed on PBMCs. The receptors here all came from a girl aged 5-17 years in good health and CMV-seropositive.

V and J are TRBV27 and TRBJ1-4; 9 nucleotides align to TRBD1. After removal of 6 bases from V and 7 bases from J, the junction contained 6 bases not matched to a gene. Germline V CDR1 and CDR2: MNHEY, SMNVEV (reference sequence). The CDR3 sequence is 14 residues long. The chain's CDR3 is CASRAQGAGEKLFF. DNA of the CDR3: TGTGCCAGCAGAGCACAGGGGGCAGGTGAAAAACTGTTTTTT. Complete variable domain (other parts from reference TRBV27 and TRBJ1-4): EAQVTQNPRYLITVTGKKLTVTCSQNMNHEYMSWYRQDPGLGLRQIYYSMNVEVTDKGDVPEGYKVSRKEKRNFPLILESPSPNQTSLYFCASRAQGAGEKLFFGSGTQLSVL.

The chain's CDR3 is CASSAVGGGYEQYF. The DNA of the CDR3 is TGTGCCAGCAGCGCTGTTGGGGGGGGCTACGAGCAGTACTTC. This sequence joins TRBV7-9 and TRBJ2-7, with 7 bases that match TRBD2. The germline gives CDR1 SEHNR, CDR2 FQNEAQ (reference sequence). The junction had 7 bases not matched to a gene; V was cut back by 5 bases and J by 3 bases. CDR3 length: 14 amino acids.

This chain connects TRBV18 to TRBJ2-3, with a possible D match to TRBD2 (5 bases). Germline V lookup: CDR1 KGHSH, CDR2 LQKENI. The CDR3 is made up of 14 amino acids. V dropped 0 bases and J dropped 4 bases, with 8 bases sitting between them. The CDR3 loop is CASSPPARADTQYF. CDR3 nucleotides: TGTGCCAGCTCACCACCGGCGAGGGCAGATACGCAGTATTTT.

V gene TRBV5-6 combines with J gene TRBJ1-4, with D perhaps matching TRBD1 (5 bases). CDR1 SGHDT and CDR2 YYEEEE come from the germline V gene. The length of the CDR3 is 16 residues. V was trimmed by 2 bases and J by 6 bases, leaving 17 bases between them. As DNA, the CDR3 is TGTGCCAGCAGCTTCCGCAATCAGGGTCATCATGAAAAACTGTTTTTT. Its protein product is CASSFRNQGHHEKLFF.

The chain carries TRBV29-1 and TRBJ2-3; tentatively, D is TRBD2 (6 bases). Germline CDR1 SQVTM, CDR2 ANQGSEA. Trimming shortened V by 4 bases and J by 2 bases, and 16 bases separated the two germline ends. This CDR3 is built from 15 residues. The CDR3 region is CSVVAGWSITDTQYF. The CDR3 DNA reads as TGCAGCGTTGTCGCGGGGTGGTCTATCACAGATACGCAGTATTTT.

The gene calls are TRBV7-2 and TRBJ2-1, with TRBD2 identical over 9 bases. J gave up 5 bases and V 3 bases, and 8 bases lay outside the gene matches. The CDR3 consists of 16 residues. The germline CDR1 and CDR2 sequences are SGHTA and FQGNSA. The CDR3 loop is CASSFPSSGVNNEQFF. CDR3 sequence (DNA): TGTGCCAGCAGCTTCCCTTCTAGCGGGGTCAACAATGAGCAGTTCTTC. The variable domain in full, with the rest retrieved from reference TRBV7-2 and TRBJ2-1, is GAGVSQSPSNKVTEKGKDVELRCDPISGHTALYWYRQSLGQGLEFLIYFQGNSAPDKSGLPSDRFSAERTGGSVSTLTIQRTQQEDSAVYLCASSFPSSGVNNEQFFGPGTRLTVL.

The J gene is TRBJ2-4, the V gene TRBV18, with 7 bases lining up with TRBD1. With 4 bases clipped from V and 4 bases from J, the junction kept 7 bases outside the gene matches. The length of the CDR3 is 15 residues. Looked up from germline, CDR1 is KGHSH and CDR2 is LQKENI. This CDR3 reads CASSQAGTEKNIQYF. DNA for the CDR3: TGTGCCAGCTCACAGGCCGGGACAGAAAAAAACATTCAGTACTTC.

The chain combines TRBV27 with TRBJ2-3; D remains ambiguous. Between the trimmed V and J ends, which lost 0 bases and 1 base, there was a span of 2 bases. CDR1 MNHEY and CDR2 SMNVEV come from the germline V gene (reference sequence). This CDR3 contains 13 residues. The CDR3 DNA is TGTGCCAGCAGTTTATCCGGCACAGATACGCAGTATTTT. Protein product: CASSLSGTDTQYF.

For the CDR3, the DNA is TGTGCCAGCAGTTTACTTAGCGGGAGCTTCTACGAGCAGTACTTC. It translates to CASSLLSGSFYEQYF. V gene TRBV6-6 combines with J gene TRBJ2-7, with 9 bases fitting TRBD2. The trim removed 4 bases at V and 3 bases at J, leaving 7 bases unmatched. This CDR3 has 15 residues. Germline lookup yields CDR1 MNHNY and CDR2 SVGAGI (reference sequence).

This sequence joins TRBV2 and TRBJ2-2; a possible D gene is TRBD1 (5 bases). The V and J ends lost 4 bases and 7 bases respectively, with 7 bases between them. The CDR3 consists of 12 residues. Germline-derived CDR1 and CDR2 are SNHLY and FYNNEI. DNA for the CDR3: TGTGCCAGCAGTGTAAGGGGCGGGGAGCTGTTTTTT. This sequence encodes CASSVRGGELFF.

The genes are TRBV19 and TRBJ1-4; the D gene is possibly TRBD1 (6 bases). The V and J ends lost 7 bases and 0 bases respectively, with 18 bases between them. The CDR3 runs to 17 residues. The germline CDR1 and CDR2 sequences are LNHDA and SQIVND (reference sequence). The CDR3 DNA follows: TGTGCCAGTAACCCAACCTGGGGGCCTTCAACTAATGAAAAACTGTTTTTT. Translating it yields CASNPTWGPSTNEKLFF.

The chain couples TRBV7-2 to TRBJ1-1; the match to TRBD1 covers 7 bases. J lost 1 base, V lost 4 bases, and 9 bases had no gene match. This CDR3 comprises 16 residues. Germline lookup yields CDR1 SGHTA and CDR2 FQGNSA. The chain's CDR3 is CASSYRQGTGNTEAFF. In DNA form, the CDR3 reads TGTGCCAGCAGCTACCGACAGGGCACTGGGAACACTGAAGCTTTCTTT. Based on the CDR3 plus reference TRBV7-2 and TRBJ1-1, the full variable domain is GAGVSQSPSNKVTEKGKDVELRCDPISGHTALYWYRQSLGQGLEFLIYFQGNSAPDKSGLPSDRFSAERTGGSVSTLTIQRTQQEDSAVYLCASSYRQGTGNTEAFFGQGTRLTVV.

V and J are TRBV23-1 and TRBJ2-7, with 10 bases lining up with TRBD1. TRBV23-1 is an open reading frame, and its role is uncertain. This CDR3 comprises 18 residues. J was trimmed by 4 bases and V by 1 base; bases with no gene match: 13. CDR3 DNA: TGCGCCAGCAGTCAATGTTCGTTACGGACAGGGGGTTCATACGAGCAGTACGTC. Translating it yields CASSQCSLRTGGSYEQYV.

The rearrangement uses TRBV19 and TRBJ1-3; D possibly corresponds to TRBD1 (5 bases). CDR1 LNHDA and CDR2 SQIVND come from the germline V gene (reference sequence). The germline V and J ends were trimmed by 3 bases and 3 bases, with 9 bases remaining between them. This CDR3 comprises 14 residues. The CDR3 DNA reads as TGTGCCAGTAGTATGGCAGGGTATGGAAACACCATATATTTT. Translation: CASSMAGYGNTIYF.

In DNA form, the CDR3 reads TGTGCCAGCAGTGATAGGGGGACAGGTCCGGGTGGCTACACCTTC. Translated: CASSDRGTGPGGYTF. The gene calls are TRBV6-1 and TRBJ1-2, with 8 bases that match TRBD1. This CDR3 spans 15 amino acids. Trimming removed 3 bases from V and 7 bases from J; junction bases left unmatched: 10. Germline CDR1 reads MNHNS; CDR2 reads SASEGT.

The genes are TRBV7-2 and TRBJ2-7, with 14 positions matching TRBD2. Germline CDR1 SGHTA, CDR2 FQGNSA. With 5 bases clipped from V and 2 bases from J, the junction kept 2 bases outside the gene matches. This CDR3 region has 15 residues. The CDR3 sequence is CASSPTSGGAYEQYF. The CDR3 DNA follows: TGTGCCAGCAGCCCGACTAGCGGGGGGGCCTACGAGCAGTACTTC. Variable domain in full (rest from reference TRBV7-2 and TRBJ2-7): GAGVSQSPSNKVTEKGKDVELRCDPISGHTALYWYRQSLGQGLEFLIYFQGNSAPDKSGLPSDRFSAERTGGSVSTLTIQRTQQEDSAVYLCASSPTSGGAYEQYFGPGTRLTVT.

The genes are TRBV5-1 and TRBJ1-5; D is possibly TRBD1 (5 bases). The CDR3 sequence is 15 residues long. The germline CDR1 and CDR2 sequences are SGHRS and YFSETQ. V was cut by 0 bases and J by 5 bases, with 12 bases left in between. The CDR3 sequence: CASSLDGGGDQPQHF. The CDR3, as DNA: TGCGCCAGCAGCTTGGATGGAGGAGGGGATCAGCCCCAGCATTTT.

The gene calls are TRBV5-1 and TRBJ1-2; D is unresolved. Per germline, CDR1 SGHRS and CDR2 YFSETQ. Trimming pared 0 bases from V and 9 bases from J, leaving 6 bases between. The CDR3 is made up of 11 amino acids. The chain's CDR3 is CASSLDDSYTF. CDR3 DNA: TGCGCCAGCAGCTTGGATGACAGCTACACCTTC. The entire variable domain, with the rest obtained from reference TRBV5-1 and TRBJ1-2, is as follows: KAGVTQTPRYLIKTRGQQVTLSCSPISGHRSVSWYQQTPGQGLQFLFEYFSETQRNKGNFPGRFSGRQFSNSRSEMNVSTLELGDSALYLCASSLDDSYTFGSGTRLTVV.

V usage is TRBV5-1 and J usage is TRBJ2-3; 13 nucleotides match TRBD2. With V trimmed by 4 bases and J by 4 bases, 6 bases remained unmatched. The germline CDR1 and CDR2 sequences are SGHRS and YFSETQ. The CDR3 sequence is 16 residues long. CDR3 bases: TGCGCCAGCAGCGGGGGACTAGCGGGGTTAGCAGATACGCAGTATTTT. Amino acids: CASSGGLAGLADTQYF.

The V call is TRBV4-1, the J call TRBJ2-1, with 11 nucleotides matching TRBD2. The CDR3 totals 18 residues. The germline CDR1 and CDR2 sequences are MGHRA and YSYEKL. V shed 0 bases, J shed 7 bases, and the junction held 11 bases outside the gene matches. The CDR3 nucleotides are TGCGCCAGCAGCCAAGACAGATTGATAGCGGGGGGGCCAAATGAGCAGTTCTTC. This encodes CASSQDRLIAGGPNEQFF.

The V call is TRBV9, the J call TRBJ1-1; D is possibly TRBD1 (5 bases). This CDR3 comprises 15 residues. Germline loops: CDR1 SGDLS, CDR2 YYNGEE. With 0 bases removed from V and 4 bases from J, the gap between germline ends came to 13 bases. CDR3 sequence (DNA): TGTGCCAGCAGCGTAGAAGTGTTAGGGGCCACTGAAGCTTTCTTT. Its translation is CASSVEVLGATEAFF.

The V gene is TRBV27, the J gene TRBJ1-1; D not resolved. The germline V and J ends were trimmed by 1 base and 3 bases, with 6 bases remaining between them. The CDR3 contains 13 residues. Germline-derived CDR1 and CDR2 are MNHEY and SMNVEV (reference sequence). The chain's CDR3 is CASSLLEDTEAFF. CDR3 DNA: TGTGCCAGCAGTTTATTGGAGGACACTGAAGCTTTCTTT.

Here the CDR3 DNA reads TGTGCCAGCAGCTACCAGGGAGGGAGCACTGAAGCTTTCTTT. This sequence encodes CASSYQGGSTEAFF. The chain is built from TRBV7-2 and TRBJ1-1; TRBD1 is a possible D gene (5 bases). The CDR3 spans 14 residues. Trimming stripped 4 bases from V and 4 bases from J, with 13 bases between. Germline V gives CDR1 SGHTA, CDR2 FQGNSA.

The chain links TRBV29-1 to TRBJ1-1; possible D gene TRBD1, 5 bases. Germline CDR1 reads SQVTM; CDR2 reads ANQGSEA. This CDR3 spans 14 amino acids. Deletions cut 5 bases from V and 3 bases from J, with 16 bases between. The CDR3 loop reads CSVWRPGLDTEAFF. CDR3 nucleotide sequence: TGCAGCGTTTGGCGACCAGGGCTAGACACTGAAGCTTTCTTT. The variable domain in full, completed from reference TRBV29-1 and TRBJ1-1, reads SAVISQKPSRDICQRGTSLTIQCQVDSQVTMMFWYRQQPGQSLTLIATANQGSEATYESGFVIDKFPISRPNLTFSTLTVSNMSPEDSSIYLCSVWRPGLDTEAFFGQGTRLTVV.

The V call is TRBV15, the J call TRBJ2-1; 7 bases line up with TRBD2. Trimming at V came to 0 bases and at J to 5 bases, leaving 4 bases not matched to a gene. CDR1 is LNHNV, CDR2 YYDKDF, per germline (reference sequence). This CDR3 is built from 15 residues. DNA for the CDR3: TGTGCCACCAGCAGAGATGTTGGGAGGGACAATGAGCAGTTCTTC. It specifies CATSRDVGRDNEQFF.

The J gene is TRBJ2-7, the V gene TRBV4-1; D might be TRBD2 (5 bases). Germline CDR1 reads MGHRA; CDR2 reads YSYEKL. The CDR3 totals 16 residues. V was cut by 2 bases and J by 3 bases, with 17 bases left in between. The CDR3 spells CASSQSPGEGSYEQYF. The CDR3 DNA follows: TGCGCCAGCAGCCAATCCCCCGGGGAAGGGAGCTACGAGCAGTACTTC.

The rearrangement joins TRBV5-6 to TRBJ1-6, with TRBD1 as a possible D gene (5 bases). CDR1 SGHDT and CDR2 YYEEEE come from the germline V gene. Trimming removed 1 base from V and 0 bases from J, with 8 bases in between. This CDR3 is 16 amino acids long. CDR3 amino acids: CASSLQGGSYNSPLHF. The CDR3 DNA follows: TGTGCCAGCAGCTTGCAGGGTGGCTCCTATAATTCACCCCTCCACTTT.